The rows below give T cell receptor beta chains drawn from one sample of a study of T cell responses to AZD1222 COVID-19 vaccine. Assay: immunoSEQ multiplex PCR; the TCRdb copy retains only in-frame clones and omits some. The repertoire holds roughly 50,000 clones, 87% seen once, with less than 5% in the top ten. This specimen consisted of peripheral blood, obtained on day 0 of AZD1222 vaccination. The receptor source for this set is an adult in good health. CDR3s include the opening cysteine and the closing phenylalanine or tryptophan. A D gene is named only where the DNA matches it firmly. Part of the rows lack a size; the others show once, few, many or a class for expanded clones.

clone size: NA; J gene: TRBJ1-1; D gene: NA; V gene: TRBV30; CDR3 protein: CAWSVSLWATEAFF; CDR3 DNA: TGTGCCTGGAGTGTATCCTTGTGGGCCACTGAAGCTTTCTTT
clone size: medium-sized; J gene: TRBJ2-4; D gene: TRBD1; V gene: TRBV4-2; CDR3 protein: CASSQEGGQGANIQYF; CDR3 DNA: TGTGCCAGCAGCCAAGAGGGGGGACAGGGGGCGAACATTCAGTACTTC
clone size: NA; J gene: TRBJ1-5; D gene: TRBD1; V gene: TRBV27; CDR3 protein: CASSLSGSTGGRTQHF; CDR3 DNA: TGTGCCAGCAGTTTATCAGGAAGTACAGGGGGCAGGACCCAGCATTTT
clone size: NA; J gene: TRBJ2-7; D gene: NA; V gene: TRBV27; CDR3 protein: CASGEVTWEQYF; CDR3 DNA: TGTGCCAGCGGGGAGGTGACTTGGGAGCAGTACTTC
clone size: NA; J gene: TRBJ2-5; D gene: NA; V gene: TRBV6-2/TRBV6-3; CDR3 protein: CASSYRGGGGETQYF; CDR3 DNA: TGTGCCAGCAGTTACAGGGGAGGGGGAGGAGAGACCCAGTACTTC
clone size: NA; J gene: TRBJ1-3; D gene: NA; V gene: TRBV4-1; CDR3 protein: CASSQRPSGNTIYF; CDR3 DNA: TGCGCCAGCAGCCAGAGGCCTTCTGGAAACACCATATATTTT
clone size: NA; J gene: TRBJ2-1; D gene: TRBD1; V gene: TRBV24-1; CDR3 protein: CATRPGQGGYNEQFF; CDR3 DNA: TGTGCCACCAGACCCGGACAGGGGGGCTACAATGAGCAGTTCTTC
clone size: NA; J gene: TRBJ1-3; D gene: NA; V gene: TRBV5-1; CDR3 protein: CASSLGTPSGNTIYF; CDR3 DNA: TGCGCCAGCAGCTTGGGGACCCCCTCCGGAAACACCATATATTTT
clone size: NA; J gene: TRBJ2-1; D gene: TRBD1; V gene: TRBV19; CDR3 protein: CASSFSPGTVKWNEQFF; CDR3 DNA: TGTGCCAGTAGCTTCTCCCCCGGGACAGTGAAGTGGAATGAGCAGTTCTTC
clone size: NA; J gene: TRBJ1-1; D gene: NA; V gene: TRBV25-1; CDR3 protein: CASSPGRMNTEAFF; CDR3 DNA: TGTGCCAGCAGTCCAGGGAGGATGAACACTGAAGCTTTCTTT
clone size: NA; J gene: TRBJ1-2; D gene: NA; V gene: TRBV19; CDR3 protein: CASSQHRVGNYGYTF; CDR3 DNA: TGTGCCAGTAGCCAACACAGGGTCGGGAACTATGGCTACACCTTC
clone size: NA; J gene: TRBJ1-1; D gene: TRBD1; V gene: TRBV18; CDR3 protein: CASSPGQGGTEAFF; CDR3 DNA: TGTGCCAGCTCACCGGGACAGGGTGGCACTGAAGCTTTCTTT
clone size: NA; J gene: TRBJ2-3; D gene: NA; V gene: TRBV27; CDR3 protein: CASSNSGQFTDTQYF; CDR3 DNA: TGTGCCAGCAGCAACAGTGGACAGTTCACAGATACGCAGTATTTT
clone size: NA; J gene: TRBJ2-5; D gene: NA; V gene: TRBV4-2; CDR3 protein: CASSQETGKETQYF; CDR3 DNA: TGTGCCAGCAGCCAAGAGACGGGGAAAGAGACCCAGTACTTC
clone size: NA; J gene: TRBJ2-7; D gene: TRBD1; V gene: TRBV6-1; CDR3 protein: CASSDTGGPYEQYF; CDR3 DNA: TGTGCCAGCAGTGATACAGGGGGCCCGTACGAGCAGTACTTC
clone size: NA; J gene: TRBJ2-3; D gene: TRBD2; V gene: TRBV6-6; CDR3 protein: CASSPQTSGVHTDTQYF; CDR3 DNA: TGTGCCAGCAGTCCCCAGACTAGCGGGGTCCACACAGATACGCAGTATTTT